This T cell receptor (beta chain) was captured in a study of CD8+ T cells in alopecia areata. Germline loops: CDR1 SGHDT, CDR2 YYEEEE. This CDR3 comprises 13 residues. V lost 3 bases, J lost 4 bases, and 10 bases lay in between. This clone came up once. Its specificity is not known. Study-wide results and limits: Normal skin contains resident alphabeta T cells, and these are also sequenced in scalp samples. For lesional scalp, especially alopecia totalis/universalis, clonality was higher than in normal scalp. TCR sharing was clearer in mice than between patients, perhaps partly owing to patient HLA diversity.

Extracted from the samples, RNA was reverse transcribed into cDNA to serve as the sequencing template. The table came from immunoSEQ multiplex PCR; TCRdb's copy has only in-frame clones and leaves some out. The sample yields approximately 98,000 clones, 45% to 60% seen once. The sorting of PBMCs gave CD4+ and CD8+ T cells. Specimen: NKG2D-low CD8+ T cells sorted from blood. This TCR was recovered from a human donor with alopecia areata. The rearrangement uses TRBV5-6 and TRBJ1-2; the D gene is possibly TRBD1 (5 bases). For the CDR3, the DNA is TGTGCCAGCAGCTCCCCGGGGGGCTATGGCTACACCTTC. It translates to CASSSPGGYGYTF.